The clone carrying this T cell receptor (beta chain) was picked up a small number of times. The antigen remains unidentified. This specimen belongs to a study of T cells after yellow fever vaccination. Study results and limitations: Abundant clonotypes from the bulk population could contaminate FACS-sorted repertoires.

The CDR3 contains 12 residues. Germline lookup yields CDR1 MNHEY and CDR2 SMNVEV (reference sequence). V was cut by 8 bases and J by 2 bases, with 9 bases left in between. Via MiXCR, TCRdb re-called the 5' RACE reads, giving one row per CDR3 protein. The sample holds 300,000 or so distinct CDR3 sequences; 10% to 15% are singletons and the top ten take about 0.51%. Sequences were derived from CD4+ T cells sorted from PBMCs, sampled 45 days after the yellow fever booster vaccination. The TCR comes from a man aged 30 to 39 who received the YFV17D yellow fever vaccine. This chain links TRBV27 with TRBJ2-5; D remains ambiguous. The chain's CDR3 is CASSGPQETQYF. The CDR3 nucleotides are TGTGCCAGCTCCGGGCCTCAAGAGACCCAGTACTTC.